A selection of T cell receptor beta chains follows, all from one sample in a study of blood T cell repertoires in COVID-19. The repertoire was sequenced with immunoSEQ multiplex PCR; TCRdb's copy has only in-frame clones and lacks some. The data show roughly 330,000 clones, with approximately 89% seen just once and approximately 5% held by the top ten. The sample taken for sequencing was PBMCs or T cells enriched from blood (not recorded which). The source is a woman in her twenties or thirties who had recovered from COVID-19. Each CDR3 is given with its conserved first and last residue. The D gene is left open where the match is weak. The size field is filled for only some rows; it gives once, few, many or a size class.

abundance	v_gene	j_gene	d_gene	CDR3nt	CDR3aa
.	TRBV11-2	TRBJ1-4	.	TGTGCCAGCAGCTTCACTCGGGGTGAAAAACTGTTTTTT	CASSFTRGEKLFF
few	TRBV11-3	TRBJ2-1	TRBD1	TGTGCCAGCAGCTTAGTAGGCCAGGGGGATGAGCAGTTCTTC	CASSLVGQGDEQFF
.	TRBV6-2/TRBV6-3	TRBJ2-7	TRBD2	TGTGCCAGCAGTTCCGCCACCCACCTAGCGGGGGGATCCTACGAGCAGTACTTC	CASSSATHLAGGSYEQYF
.	TRBV6-5	TRBJ2-7	.	TGTGCCAGCAGGACAAGGGGGTCCCTAACCTACGAGCAGTACTTC	CASRTRGSLTYEQYF
few	TRBV27	TRBJ2-7	TRBD1	TGTGCCTCAAAAGCGGGACAGGGCCAGCGTATCTACGAGCAGTACTTC	CASKAGQGQRIYEQYF
.	TRBV10-3	TRBJ1-1	.	TGTGCCATCAGTCACAGGGTGAGGGACACTGAAGCTTTCTTT	CAISHRVRDTEAFF
.	TRBV7-3	TRBJ1-6	.	TGTGCCAGCAGCGCCAGACAGGCCTCCTATAATTCACCCCTCCACTTT	CASSARQASYNSPLHF
.	TRBV18	TRBJ2-7	.	TGTGCCAGCTCACCAACAGGTGTCGGCGAGCAGTACTTC	CASSPTGVGEQYF
.	TRBV29-1	TRBJ1-3	.	TGCAGCGTATCTGACACTGGAAACACCATATATTTT	CSVSDTGNTIYF
once	TRBV5-4	TRBJ2-6	TRBD1	TGTGCCAGCAGTCAGACAGGGGCTGGGGCCAACGTCCTGACTTTC	CASSQTGAGANVLTF
.	TRBV28	TRBJ1-2	TRBD1	TGTGCCAGCAGGACAGGGACCTATGGCTACACCTTC	CASRTGTYGYTF
.	TRBV5-6	TRBJ1-2	.	TGTGCCAGCAGCCTCGCCCTACAGGGAGGGGTGTATGGCTACACCTTC	CASSLALQGGVYGYTF
few	TRBV16	TRBJ1-2	TRBD1	TGTGCCAGCAGCCGGAGAAACCCCCAGGGGGCGGATGGCTACACCTTC	CASSRRNPQGADGYTF
.	TRBV5-1	TRBJ2-1	.	TGCGCCAGCAGCCCCGACGGGAGCTCCTACAATGAGCAGTTCTTC	CASSPDGSSYNEQFF
.	TRBV4-2	TRBJ1-1	.	TGTGCCAGCAGTCTTACACAGGGGAACACTGAAGCTTTCTTT	CASSLTQGNTEAFF
.	TRBV2	TRBJ2-1	.	TGTGCCAGCCCGTTCTACAATGAGCAGTTCTTC	CASPFYNEQFF
once	TRBV10-3	TRBJ2-1	TRBD2	TGTGCCACCCAACTAGCGGGGGGATACAATGAGCAGTTCTTC	CATQLAGGYNEQFF
.	TRBV27	TRBJ2-1	TRBD2	TGTGCCAGCAGCCCGAGCGGGGGCCTCTACAATGAGCAGTTCTTC	CASSPSGGLYNEQFF
.	TRBV4-1	TRBJ1-1	.	TGCGCCAGCAGCCAAGATGCCCAGGCTCCTGAAGCTTTCTTT	CASSQDAQAPEAFF
.	TRBV9	TRBJ2-2	.	TGTGCCAGCACCCCCTTTCTAGCGTCCGGGGAGCTGTTTTTT	CASTPFLASGELFF
.	TRBV18	TRBJ1-5	.	TGTGCCAGCTCACCAGGGGGGGGCGGCAATCAGCCCCAGCATTTT	CASSPGGGGNQPQHF
.	TRBV25-1	TRBJ2-7	TRBD1	TGTGCCAGCAGTGATCCTCGTACCAGGACAGGGAGTGACGAGCAGTACTTC	CASSDPRTRTGSDEQYF
.	TRBV24-1	TRBJ2-3	TRBD1	TGTGCCACCAGTGGGACAGGGATCCTTTCAGATACGCAGTATTTT	CATSGTGILSDTQYF
.	TRBV28	TRBJ1-5	.	TGTGCCAGCAGTCCCCCGGACATGGGTCATCAGCCCCAGCATTTT	CASSPPDMGHQPQHF
.	TRBV3-1/TRBV3-2	TRBJ1-2	.	TGTGCCAGCAGCCAACGGGAGTCTAACTATGGCTACACCTTC	CASSQRESNYGYTF
.	TRBV9	TRBJ2-5	TRBD2	TGTGCCAGCAGCGTAGGATCTAGCGGGTCCCAAGAGACCCAGTACTTC	CASSVGSSGSQETQYF
.	TRBV4-1	TRBJ2-2	TRBD2	TGCGCCAGCAGCCACGGACTAGCGGGGGTAGCGGGGGAGCTGTTTTTT	CASSHGLAGVAGELFF
.	TRBV4-1	TRBJ2-4	TRBD2	TGCGCCAGCAGCCTGGGACTAGCGGGGGGGCCGGCCAAAAACATTCAGTACTTC	CASSLGLAGGPAKNIQYF
.	TRBV28	TRBJ2-2	.	TGTGCCAGCAGTTTCTCTCAGCGGGCCGGGGAGCTGTTTTTT	CASSFSQRAGELFF
.	TRBV5-5	TRBJ1-1	TRBD1	TGTGCCAGCAGCTCCACCGGGACAGAGTTGACTGAAGCTTTCTTT	CASSSTGTELTEAFF
.	TRBV13	TRBJ1-2	.	TGTGCCAGCAGGGCCCGGGGGGCGAAGTACTATGGCTACACCTTC	CASRARGAKYYGYTF
few	TRBV7-2	TRBJ2-7	TRBD1	TGTGCCAGCAGCTTAGCGGGGACAGACCCTCTCGAGCAGTACTTC	CASSLAGTDPLEQYF
few	TRBV12-3/TRBV12-4	TRBJ1-2	.	TGTGCCAGCGGATATCGAGGAGACTATGGCTACACCTTC	CASGYRGDYGYTF
.	TRBV4-1	TRBJ1-3	.	TGCGCCAGCAGCCTTAGGCCTCGTCAGGGGACCTTCTCTGGAAACACCATATATTTT	CASSLRPRQGTFSGNTIYF
.	TRBV5-1	TRBJ1-1	TRBD1	TGCGCCAGTACCAGAACCCAGGGGGCAACAGAAGCTTTCTTT	CASTRTQGATEAFF
.	TRBV5-6	TRBJ1-2	TRBD1	TGTGCCAGCAGCTTGGATCCGGACAGGACGTATGGCTACACCTTC	CASSLDPDRTYGYTF
.	TRBV30	TRBJ1-6	TRBD1	TGTGCCTGGAGGACAGGGGGTAATTCACCCCTCCACTTT	CAWRTGGNSPLHF
.	TRBV2	TRBJ2-5	.	TGTGCCAGCAGCCAAGGACAAGCGCAAGAGACCCAGTACTTC	CASSQGQAQETQYF
.	TRBV10-3	TRBJ1-2	TRBD1	TGTGCCATCGAGGCGGGGACAGGGAACTATGGCTACACCTTC	CAIEAGTGNYGYTF
.	TRBV19	TRBJ1-5	TRBD1	TGTGCCAGCAAAGACAGGGGAGGTCAGCCCCAGCATTTT	CASKDRGGQPQHF
.	TRBV6-1	TRBJ1-2	TRBD1	TGTGCCAGCAGTGAGGGACAGGGTGCCTATGGCTACACCTTC	CASSEGQGAYGYTF
once	TRBV4-1	TRBJ1-2	TRBD1	TGCGCCAGCAGCCAGACCCGAATGGGGACAGTAAATGGCTACACCTTC	CASSQTRMGTVNGYTF
.	TRBV15	TRBJ2-5	.	TGTGCCACCAGCAGGGATGGACAGGAGGGGGAGACCCAGTACTTC	CATSRDGQEGETQYF
.	TRBV28	TRBJ1-5	.	TGTGCCAGCAGATCGGTGGGCAGCCCGAATCAGCCCCAGCATTTT	CASRSVGSPNQPQHF
.	TRBV7-6	TRBJ1-1	.	TGTGCCAGCAGCTTTGGGGGGACGGGCACTGAAGCTTTCTTT	CASSFGGTGTEAFF
.	TRBV7-8	TRBJ2-3	.	TGTGCCAGCAGCGTCTCCCTCGGGGGTGACGGGACAGATACGCAGTATTTT	CASSVSLGGDGTDTQYF
once	TRBV4-3	TRBJ1-6	.	TGCGCCAACAGCCAAGATGTGGAGATGAGCTCCTATAATTCACCCCTCCACTTT	CANSQDVEMSSYNSPLHF
once	TRBV7-2	TRBJ2-4	TRBD1	TGTGCCAGCAGCTGGACAGGGGAAAACATTCAGTACTTC	CASSWTGENIQYF
.	TRBV19	TRBJ2-5	TRBD1	TGTGCCAGCGCCGATCAGGGTACCGGGACAGGGGGCCGGGAGACCCAGTACTTC	CASADQGTGTGGRETQYF
.	TRBV5-6	TRBJ2-7	TRBD2	TGTGCCAGCAGCCCGGGACTAGCACTAAACGAGCAGTACTTC	CASSPGLALNEQYF
many	TRBV5-6	TRBJ1-5	.	TGTGCCAGCAGCTCATTACAGGGAGACGGCAATCAGCCCCAGCATTTT	CASSSLQGDGNQPQHF
.	TRBV9	TRBJ1-1	.	TGTGCCAGCAGCGCACAGGGAAACACTGAAGCTTTCTTT	CASSAQGNTEAFF
.	TRBV7-9	TRBJ1-4	.	TGTGCCAGCAGCTTCGCGCCCGGGGAGACCTCTTGGGAAAAACTGTTTTTT	CASSFAPGETSWEKLFF
.	TRBV5-1	TRBJ2-7	.	TGCGCCAGCAGCTTGCCCGACAGCTACGAGCAGTACTTC	CASSLPDSYEQYF
.	TRBV14	TRBJ2-7	.	TGTGCCAGCAGCCAAGATGGAGACCAGCGGGTCTCCTACGAGCAGTACTTC	CASSQDGDQRVSYEQYF
.	TRBV9	TRBJ2-3	TRBD2	TGTGCCAGCAGCGTAGGTCTAGCGGGGTACACAGATACGCAGTATTTT	CASSVGLAGYTDTQYF
.	TRBV7-2	TRBJ2-7	.	TGTGCCAGCAGCTTTCGGACAGTCGGGCACGAGCAGTACTTC	CASSFRTVGHEQYF